Each of the 30 T cell receptor beta chains below was sequenced from the same sample in a study of blood T cell repertoires in COVID-19. The protocol was immunoSEQ multiplex PCR, while the TCRdb copy is restricted to in-frame clones and leaves out a portion. The sample contains roughly 410,000 clones, about 90% of which appear only once. The specimen sequenced was peripheral blood. The origin of the receptors is a woman aged 55-69 years with COVID-19, enrolled during active disease.

V gene TRBV28 combines with J gene TRBJ2-3; 9 positions match TRBD2. The germline V gene encodes CDR1 MDHEN and CDR2 SYDVKM. The CDR3 spans 15 residues. The junction had 10 bases not matched to a gene; V was cut back by 8 bases and J by 4 bases. CDR3 in DNA: TGTGCCAGCCGACCTAGCGGGGAAGTACCAGATACGCAGTATTTT. Translation: CASRPSGEVPDTQYF.

The chain recombines TRBV4-1 with TRBJ2-2; 7 bases fit TRBD2. CDR3 length: 16 residues. V lost 0 bases to trimming and J lost 4 bases; unmatched junction nucleotides: 5. Germline-derived CDR1 and CDR2 are MGHRA and YSYEKL. CDR3 amino acids: CASSQDAGRVTGELFF. The CDR3 DNA is TGCGCCAGCAGCCAAGACGCAGGGAGGGTCACCGGGGAGCTGTTTTTT.

The rearrangement uses TRBV19 and TRBJ2-7; D is possibly TRBD2 (5 bases). Germline values: CDR1 LNHDA, CDR2 SQIVND (reference sequence). The length of the CDR3 is 13 residues. Trimming removed 5 bases from V and 1 base from J, with 9 bases in between. This CDR3 reads CASSEGMSYEQYF. CDR3 DNA: TGTGCCAGTAGTGAGGGTATGTCCTACGAGCAGTACTTC.

The CDR3 region is CASSVGRERGKTNEKLFF. CDR3 bases: TGTGCCAGCAGCGTAGGAAGGGAGAGAGGTAAAACTAATGAAAAACTGTTTTTT. This sequence joins TRBV9 and TRBJ1-4; D remains ambiguous. Germline CDR1 SGDLS, CDR2 YYNGEE. This CDR3 region has 18 residues. Between the trimmed V and J ends, which lost 0 bases and 1 base, there was a span of 16 bases.

The count of this clone is one. The V call is TRBV5-1, the J call TRBJ1-1; no clear D gene. The CDR3 consists of 14 residues. Trimming stripped 1 base from V and 1 base from J, with 8 bases between. Germline assignment: CDR1 SGHRS and CDR2 YFSETQ. CDR3 DNA: TGCGCCAGCAGCTTGTCAGTTCAGAACACTGAAGCTTTCTTT. Protein product: CASSLSVQNTEAFF.

The V gene is TRBV28, the J gene TRBJ1-3; tentative D call: TRBD1 (5 bases). V shed 7 bases and J shed 4 bases, with 11 bases lying between them. CDR1 and CDR2 from the germline V gene are MDHEN and SYDVKM. This CDR3 contains 13 residues. This CDR3 reads CASMWDSGNTIYF. In DNA, the CDR3 is TGTGCCAGCATGTGGGACTCCGGAAACACCATATATTTT. Looking up the rest from reference TRBV28 and TRBJ1-3 gives the full variable domain: DVKVTQSSRYLVKRTGEKVFLECVQDMDHENMFWYRQDPGLGLRLIYFSYDVKMKEKGDIPEGYSVSREKKERFSLILESASTNQTSMYLCASMWDSGNTIYFGEGSWLTVV.

Only one count was recorded for this clone. The rearrangement links TRBV5-1 to TRBJ2-1; 8 nucleotides align to TRBD1. J lost 5 bases, V lost 5 bases, and 9 bases had no gene match. This CDR3 is built from 15 residues. CDR1 and CDR2 (germline): SGHRS, YFSETQ. The CDR3 is CASRLVGGQDNEQFF. The CDR3 nucleotides read TGCGCCAGCAGGCTCGTGGGGGGACAGGACAATGAGCAGTTCTTC. The whole variable domain, filled in from reference TRBV5-1 and TRBJ2-1, reads KAGVTQTPRYLIKTRGQQVTLSCSPISGHRSVSWYQQTPGQGLQFLFEYFSETQRNKGNFPGRFSGRQFSNSRSEMNVSTLELGDSALYLCASRLVGGQDNEQFFGPGTRLTVL.

The V call is TRBV11-3, the J call TRBJ2-1; weak D call: TRBD2 (6 bases). Per the germline V gene, CDR1 is SGHNT and CDR2 is YENEEA. The V gene lost 1 base and the J gene lost 7 bases, with 11 bases spanning the gap. The CDR3 runs to 14 residues. The CDR3 DNA reads TGTGCCAGCAGCTTAGGGGGAGGTTTTAATGAGCAGTTCTTC. It translates to CASSLGGGFNEQFF.

This clone was seen a handful of times. The chain combines TRBV27 with TRBJ2-5; D unclear. The CDR3 totals 13 residues. Germline V gives CDR1 MNHEY, CDR2 SMNVEV (reference sequence). V was cut by 5 bases and J by 1 base, with 8 bases left in between. CDR3 amino acids: CASSRLTQETQYF. The DNA of the CDR3 is TGTGCCAGCAGTCGCCTAACCCAAGAGACCCAGTACTTC.

This clone was counted between two and nine times. V is TRBV6-2 or TRBV6-3 and J is TRBJ1-1, with D possibly being TRBD1 (5 bases). Germline CDR1 MNHEY, CDR2 SVGEGT. V lost 5 bases to trimming and J lost 4 bases, with 17 bases between them. The CDR3 sequence is 15 residues long. The CDR3 region has the DNA TGTGCCAGCAGTCCGGGACTAAGGGCGAGCACTGAAGCTTTCTTT. Protein sequence: CASSPGLRASTEAFF.

The chain combines TRBV19 with TRBJ1-4, with D maybe TRBD1 (6 bases). Germline V gene lookup returns CDR1 LNHDA and CDR2 SQIVND (reference sequence). V was cut by 4 bases and J by 3 bases, with 12 bases left in between. The CDR3 sequence is 15 residues long. The chain's CDR3 is CASSKQGLANEKLFF. CDR3 in DNA: TGTGCCAGTAGTAAACAGGGTTTGGCTAATGAAAAACTGTTTTTT.

The chain has TRBV6-6 and TRBJ1-2; TRBD1 matches 11 bases. There are 14 residues in the CDR3. V was clipped by 6 bases and J by 8 bases; unmatched bases: 8. CDR1 and CDR2 from the germline V gene are MNHNY and SVGAGI (reference sequence). The CDR3 coding sequence is TGTGCCAGCAGCGACGGACAGGGGGCAGGGGGCTACACCTTC. Its translation is CASSDGQGAGGYTF.

V is TRBV28 and J is TRBJ1-6; D gene ambiguous. Trimming stripped 1 base from V and 7 bases from J, with 5 bases between. Germline loops: CDR1 MDHEN, CDR2 SYDVKM. CDR3 length: 13 amino acids. In DNA, the CDR3 is TGTGCCAGCAGTTTATTCGGGAATTCACCCCTCCACTTT. It specifies CASSLFGNSPLHF.

V is TRBV7-9 and J is TRBJ1-1, with 9 bases fitting TRBD1. V lost 3 bases, J lost 8 bases, and 10 bases stayed unmatched. The CDR3 length is 15 residues. From germline, CDR1 is SEHNR and CDR2 FQNEAQ (reference sequence). The CDR3 DNA reads TGTGCCAGCAGCTTCCTGTCTATGGGACAGGGAGAAGCTTTCTTT. The encoded protein is CASSFLSMGQGEAFF.

This chain connects TRBV7-3 to TRBJ2-1; 7 bases match TRBD1. Trimming at V came to 4 bases and at J to 2 bases, leaving 5 bases not matched to a gene. The CDR3 covers 15 residues. Per germline, CDR1 SGHTA and CDR2 FQGTGA. CDR3 nucleotides: TGTGCCAGCAGCTGGAGTGGGACAGCCTACAATGAGCAGTTCTTC. It specifies CASSWSGTAYNEQFF.

V gene TRBV12-3 or TRBV12-4 combines with J gene TRBJ1-1, with no clear D. This CDR3 has 12 residues. V was trimmed by 3 bases and J by 11 bases, leaving 13 bases between them. CDR3 coding DNA: TGTGCCAGCAGTTTCGGACTCAGTCCTGCTTTCTTT. Its translation: CASSFGLSPAFF.

The CDR3 coding sequence is TGTGCCAGCAGCCCCCAACATGGGAACACTGAAGCTTTCTTT. Translation: CASSPQHGNTEAFF. The rearrangement joins TRBV7-9 to TRBJ1-1; D remains unclear. The CDR3 is 14 residues long. Germline-derived CDR1 and CDR2 are SEHNR and FQNEAQ (reference sequence). V dropped 5 bases and J dropped 1 base, with 11 bases sitting between them.

This clone appeared a single time. In DNA, the CDR3 is TGTGCCATTACGAGACAGGGGGAAAGCTATGGCTACACCTTC. This codes for CAITRQGESYGYTF. The gene calls are TRBV5-4 and TRBJ1-2; 9 bases line up with TRBD1. This CDR3 region has 14 residues. V lost 9 bases and J lost 4; bases outside the gene matches: 10. Per the germline V gene, CDR1 is SGHNT and CDR2 is YYREEE (reference sequence).

The rearrangement joins TRBV28 to TRBJ1-3; D gene ambiguous. Trimming shortened V by 3 bases and J by 4 bases, and 10 bases separated the two germline ends. The germline gives CDR1 MDHEN, CDR2 SYDVKM. The CDR3 runs 14 residues. CDR3 region: CASSLFVSGNTIYF. For the CDR3, the DNA is TGTGCCAGCAGTTTGTTCGTTAGCGGAAACACCATATATTTT.

The chain recombines TRBV29-1 with TRBJ1-2; possible D gene TRBD1, 5 bases. The CDR3 has 13 residues. V was clipped by 0 bases and J by 0 bases, with 5 bases between them. From germline, CDR1 is SQVTM and CDR2 ANQGSEA. The CDR3 is CSVEEQANYGYTF. The DNA for the CDR3 is TGCAGCGTTGAAGAACAGGCTAACTATGGCTACACCTTC.

The rearrangement links TRBV5-8 to TRBJ2-1, with 7 bases matching TRBD1. The germline V gene has CDR1 SGHTS and CDR2 YDEGEE. The CDR3 consists of 15 residues. The V segment lost 0 bases and the J segment 4 bases; nucleotides outside the gene matches: 4. The CDR3, as DNA: TGTGCCAGCAGCTTGGACAGGGGAACATACAATGAGCAGTTCTTC. Amino acids: CASSLDRGTYNEQFF.

The V call is TRBV19, the J call TRBJ1-5, with D hard to call. The CDR3 loop spans 15 amino acids. CDR1 LNHDA and CDR2 SQIVND come from the germline V gene (reference sequence). V was shortened by 1 base and J by 5 bases, with 12 bases between the two germline ends. CDR3: CASSIAPAPYQPQHF. As DNA, the CDR3 is TGTGCCAGTAGTATAGCCCCAGCGCCGTATCAGCCCCAGCATTTT.

The chain links TRBV5-8 to TRBJ2-5; the match to TRBD2 covers 8 bases. CDR3 length: 16 residues. V gave up 3 bases and J gave up 5 bases; unmatched junction bases: 12. The germline CDR1 and CDR2 sequences are SGHTS and YDEGEE. DNA of the CDR3: TGTGCCAGCAGCTCGGGGGGGGGCGACTGGGAGGAGACCCAGTACTTC. Its protein product is CASSSGGGDWEETQYF.

This clone showed up just once. V gene TRBV5-1 combines with J gene TRBJ1-6; 9 bases map to TRBD1. The CDR3 loop spans 18 amino acids. With V trimmed by 4 bases and J by 0 bases, 8 bases remained unmatched. The V gene's germline CDR1 is SGHRS and CDR2 YFSETQ. For the CDR3, the DNA is TGCGCCAGCAGCGCGTACGGGACAGGGAGCTCCTATAATTCACCCCTCCACTTT. This sequence encodes CASSAYGTGSSYNSPLHF.

The chain carries TRBV3-1 (or the pseudogene TRBV3-2) and TRBJ2-1; maybe TRBD1 (5 bases). CDR1 is LGHDT, CDR2 YNNKEL, per germline (reference sequence). This CDR3 has 16 amino acids. V lost 2 bases and J 5 bases, leaving 16 bases between the germline ends. The CDR3, as DNA: TGTGCCAGCAGCCAAAGAGTACTACAGGCCAACAATGAGCAGTTCTTC. Protein sequence: CASSQRVLQANNEQFF.

V gene TRBV5-5 combines with J gene TRBJ1-2, with D possibly being TRBD1 (5 bases). Germline V gene sequence: CDR1 SGHKS, CDR2 YYEKEE (reference sequence). Trimming removed 2 bases from V and 6 bases from J, with 14 bases in between. This CDR3 region has 14 residues. DNA for the CDR3: TGTGCCAGCAGCTTCGGGGGGTTCCTTGATGGCTACACCTTC. Translated, it gives CASSFGGFLDGYTF.

The chain links TRBV12-3 or TRBV12-4 to TRBJ2-5, with TRBD2 as a possible D gene (5 bases). This CDR3 spans 11 amino acids. V was shortened by 8 bases and J by 5 bases, with 9 bases between the two germline ends. This chain's CDR3 is CASGLGETQYF. CDR3 DNA: TGTGCCAGCGGACTCGGGGAGACCCAGTACTTC.

The V gene is TRBV5-1, the J gene TRBJ2-2, with 10 positions matching TRBD2. This CDR3 region has 18 residues. Per the germline V gene, CDR1 is SGHRS and CDR2 is YFSETQ. The junction had 14 bases not matched to a gene; V was cut back by 4 bases and J by 5 bases. The CDR3 bases are TGCGCCAGCAGCCCCCTCCAAGCGGGGGGGATCGCTACCGGGGAGCTGTTTTTT. This gives the protein CASSPLQAGGIATGELFF.

Comments on this clone: Germline is not matched at one junction end, which may reflect a read error. The V call is TRBV7-6, the J call TRBJ1-3, with D perhaps matching TRBD1 (5 bases). CDR1 is SGHVS, CDR2 FNYEAQ, per germline. This CDR3 contains 16 residues. The CDR3 region is CASSVASRAYRNTIYF. In DNA, the CDR3 is TGTGCCAGCAGCGTAGCCTCCAGGGCGTATCGGAACACCATATATTTT.

The chain is built from TRBV30 and TRBJ2-7, with 7 bases identical to TRBD1. This CDR3 has 12 amino acids. With V trimmed by 2 bases and J by 4 bases, 2 bases remained unmatched. Germline V gene sequence: CDR1 GTSNPN, CDR2 SVGIG (reference sequence). The CDR3 spells CAWSRGQYEQYF. In DNA form, the CDR3 reads TGTGCCTGGAGTAGGGGACAGTACGAGCAGTACTTC.